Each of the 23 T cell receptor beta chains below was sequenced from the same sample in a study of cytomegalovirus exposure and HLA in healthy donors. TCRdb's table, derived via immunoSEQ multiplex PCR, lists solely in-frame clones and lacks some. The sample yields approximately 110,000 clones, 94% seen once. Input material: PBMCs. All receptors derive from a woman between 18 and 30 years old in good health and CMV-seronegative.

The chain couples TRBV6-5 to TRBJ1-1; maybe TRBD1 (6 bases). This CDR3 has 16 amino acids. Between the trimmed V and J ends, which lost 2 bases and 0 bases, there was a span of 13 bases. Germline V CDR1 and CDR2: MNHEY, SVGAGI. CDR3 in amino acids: CASSYTGGALNTEAFF. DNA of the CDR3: TGTGCCAGCAGTTACACGGGGGGGGCCCTGAACACTGAAGCTTTCTTT.

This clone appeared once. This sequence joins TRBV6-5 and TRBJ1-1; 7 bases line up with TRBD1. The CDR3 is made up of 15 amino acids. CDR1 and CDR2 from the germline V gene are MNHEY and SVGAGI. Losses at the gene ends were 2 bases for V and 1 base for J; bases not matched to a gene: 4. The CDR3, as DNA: TGTGCCAGCAGTTACAGTGGGACAGAGAACACTGAAGCTTTCTTT. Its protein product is CASSYSGTENTEAFF.

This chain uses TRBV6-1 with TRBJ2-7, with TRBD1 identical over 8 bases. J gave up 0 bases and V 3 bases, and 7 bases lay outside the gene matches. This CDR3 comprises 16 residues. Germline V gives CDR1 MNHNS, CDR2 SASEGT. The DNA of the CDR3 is TGTGCCAGCAGTGATAGGGACAGGCCCCACTCCTACGAGCAGTACTTC. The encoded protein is CASSDRDRPHSYEQYF.

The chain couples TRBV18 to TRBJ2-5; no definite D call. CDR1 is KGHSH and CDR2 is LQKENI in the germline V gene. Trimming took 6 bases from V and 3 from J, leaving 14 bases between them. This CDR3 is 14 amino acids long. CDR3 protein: CASSPSSREETQYF. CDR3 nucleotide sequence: TGTGCCAGCTCGCCCTCTAGTCGTGAAGAGACCCAGTACTTC.

CDR3 loop: CASSLSWAPGNTIYF. For the CDR3, the DNA is TGTGCCAGCAGTTTATCATGGGCTCCTGGAAACACCATATATTTT. The J gene is TRBJ1-3, the V gene TRBV27; no clear D. The CDR3 is 15 residues long. The V gene's germline CDR1 is MNHEY and CDR2 SMNVEV (reference sequence). V was pared by 0 bases and J by 2 bases, with 8 bases between.

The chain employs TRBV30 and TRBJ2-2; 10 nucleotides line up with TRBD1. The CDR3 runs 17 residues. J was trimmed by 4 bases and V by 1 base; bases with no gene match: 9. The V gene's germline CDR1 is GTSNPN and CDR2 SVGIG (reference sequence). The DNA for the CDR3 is TGTGCCTGGAGTGCCTTCGACAGGGGGCGCAGCACCGGGGAGCTGTTTTTT. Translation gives CAWSAFDRGRSTGELFF.

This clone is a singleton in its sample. CDR3 loop: CASSPSPTGSGNTIYF. As DNA, the CDR3 is TGTGCCAGCAGTCCCTCTCCGACAGGGTCTGGAAACACCATATATTTT. This sequence joins TRBV28 and TRBJ1-3, with TRBD1 identical over 7 bases. J gave up 1 base and V 5 bases, and 8 bases lay outside the gene matches. The CDR3 sequence is 16 residues long. Germline V gene sequence: CDR1 MDHEN, CDR2 SYDVKM. Together with reference TRBV28 and TRBJ1-3, the CDR3 gives the full variable domain: DVKVTQSSRYLVKRTGEKVFLECVQDMDHENMFWYRQDPGLGLRLIYFSYDVKMKEKGDIPEGYSVSREKKERFSLILESASTNQTSMYLCASSPSPTGSGNTIYFGEGSWLTVV.

CDR3 loop: CASSSGTGEGETQYF. CDR3 coding DNA: TGTGCCAGCAGCTCCGGGACCGGGGAGGGTGAGACCCAGTACTTC. The chain employs TRBV28 and TRBJ2-5, with TRBD2 matching 7 bases. The ends lost 6 bases at V and 5 bases at J; junction bases unmatched: 12. Germline V gene sequence: CDR1 MDHEN, CDR2 SYDVKM. The CDR3 has 15 amino acids.

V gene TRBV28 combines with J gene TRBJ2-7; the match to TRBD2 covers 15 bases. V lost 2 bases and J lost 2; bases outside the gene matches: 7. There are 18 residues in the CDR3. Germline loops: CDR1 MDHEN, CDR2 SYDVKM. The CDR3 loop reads CASSLPGTSGGTTYEQYF. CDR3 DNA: TGTGCCAGCAGTTTACCCGGGACTAGCGGGGGGACAACCTACGAGCAGTACTTC.

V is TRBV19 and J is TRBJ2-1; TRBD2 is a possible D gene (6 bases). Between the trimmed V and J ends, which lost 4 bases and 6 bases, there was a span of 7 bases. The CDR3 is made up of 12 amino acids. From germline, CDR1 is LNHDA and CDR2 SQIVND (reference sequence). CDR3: CASSKEGNEQFF. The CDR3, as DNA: TGTGCCAGTAGTAAGGAGGGCAATGAGCAGTTCTTC. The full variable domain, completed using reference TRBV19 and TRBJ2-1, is DGGITQSPKYLFRKEGQNVTLSCEQNLNHDAMYWYRQDPGQGLRLIYYSQIVNDFQKGDIAEGYSVSREKKESFPLTVTSAQKNPTAFYLCASSKEGNEQFFGPGTRLTVL.

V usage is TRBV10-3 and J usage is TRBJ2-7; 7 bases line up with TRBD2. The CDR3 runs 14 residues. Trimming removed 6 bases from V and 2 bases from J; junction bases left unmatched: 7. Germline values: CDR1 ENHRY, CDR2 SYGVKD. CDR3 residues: CAISGGRTPYEQYF. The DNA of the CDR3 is TGTGCCATCAGCGGCGGGAGAACGCCCTACGAGCAGTACTTC.

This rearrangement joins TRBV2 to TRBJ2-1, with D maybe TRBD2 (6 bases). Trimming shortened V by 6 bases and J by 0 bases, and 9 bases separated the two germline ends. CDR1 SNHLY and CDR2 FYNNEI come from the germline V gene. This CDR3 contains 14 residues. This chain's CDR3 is CASRIAASYNEQFF. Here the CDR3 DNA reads TGTGCCAGCAGGATAGCGGCCTCCTACAATGAGCAGTTCTTC.

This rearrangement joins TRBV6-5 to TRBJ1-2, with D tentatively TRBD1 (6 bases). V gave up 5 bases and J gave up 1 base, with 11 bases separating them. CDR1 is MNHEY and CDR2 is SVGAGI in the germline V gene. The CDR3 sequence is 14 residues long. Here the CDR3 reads CASSPQQGNYGYTF. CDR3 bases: TGTGCCAGCAGTCCGCAACAGGGTAACTATGGCTACACCTTC.

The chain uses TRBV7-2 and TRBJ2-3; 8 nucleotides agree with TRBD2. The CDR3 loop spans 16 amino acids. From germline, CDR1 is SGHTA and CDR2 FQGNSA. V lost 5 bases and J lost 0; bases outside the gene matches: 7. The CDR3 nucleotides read TGTGCCAGCAGCCACCGGGCGGGAGGAAGCACAGATACGCAGTATTTT. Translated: CASSHRAGGSTDTQYF.

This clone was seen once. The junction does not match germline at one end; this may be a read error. The CDR3 is CASCTIGQNAGELFF. The CDR3 bases are TGTGCCAGCTGTACCATCGGACAGAACGCCGGGGAGCTGTTTTTT. The chain has TRBV27 and TRBJ2-2; D possibly corresponds to TRBD1 (6 bases). Germline V lookup: CDR1 MNHEY, CDR2 SMNVEV (reference sequence). The CDR3 is 15 residues long.

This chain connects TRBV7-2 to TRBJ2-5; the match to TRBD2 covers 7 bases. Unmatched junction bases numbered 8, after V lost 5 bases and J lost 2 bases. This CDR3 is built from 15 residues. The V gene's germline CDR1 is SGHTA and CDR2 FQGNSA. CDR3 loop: CASSRTGGIQETQYF. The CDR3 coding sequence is TGTGCCAGCAGCCGGACCGGGGGGATTCAAGAGACCCAGTACTTC.

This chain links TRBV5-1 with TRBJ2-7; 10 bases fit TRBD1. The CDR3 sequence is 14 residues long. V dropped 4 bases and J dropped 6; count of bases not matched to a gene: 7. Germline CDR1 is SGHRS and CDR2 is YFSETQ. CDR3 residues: CASSPGQGITEQYF. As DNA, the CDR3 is TGCGCCAGCAGCCCGGGACAGGGGATCACCGAGCAGTACTTC.

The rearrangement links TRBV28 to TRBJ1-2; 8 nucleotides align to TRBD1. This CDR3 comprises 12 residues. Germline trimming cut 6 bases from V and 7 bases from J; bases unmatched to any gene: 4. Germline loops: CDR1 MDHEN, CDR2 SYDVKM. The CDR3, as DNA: TGTGCCAGCAGAAGGACAGGGAGTGGCTACACCTTC. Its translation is CASRRTGSGYTF.

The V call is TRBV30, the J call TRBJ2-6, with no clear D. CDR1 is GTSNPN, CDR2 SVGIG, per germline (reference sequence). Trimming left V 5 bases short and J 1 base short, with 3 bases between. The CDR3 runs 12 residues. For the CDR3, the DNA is TGTGCCTGGGAGTCTGGGGCCAACGTCCTGACTTTC. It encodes CAWESGANVLTF.

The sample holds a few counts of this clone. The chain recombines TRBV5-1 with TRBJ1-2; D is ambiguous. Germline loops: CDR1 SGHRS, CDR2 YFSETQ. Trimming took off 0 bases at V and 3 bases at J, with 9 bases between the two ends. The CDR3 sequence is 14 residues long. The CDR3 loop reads CASSLAEAHYGYTF. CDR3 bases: TGCGCCAGCAGCTTGGCCGAAGCCCACTATGGCTACACCTTC.

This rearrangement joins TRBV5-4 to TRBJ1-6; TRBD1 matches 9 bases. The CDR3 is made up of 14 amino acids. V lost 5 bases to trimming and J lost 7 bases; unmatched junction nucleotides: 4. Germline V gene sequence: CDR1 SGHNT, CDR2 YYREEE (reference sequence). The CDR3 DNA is TGTGCCAGCAGACAAGACAGGGGGAATTCACCCCTCCACTTT. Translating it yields CASRQDRGNSPLHF.

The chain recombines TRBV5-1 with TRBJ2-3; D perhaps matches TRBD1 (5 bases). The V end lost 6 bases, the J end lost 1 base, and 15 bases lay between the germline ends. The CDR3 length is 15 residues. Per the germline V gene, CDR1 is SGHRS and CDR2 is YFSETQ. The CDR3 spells CASTRALQGTDTQYF. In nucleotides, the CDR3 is TGCGCCAGCACTAGGGCCTTACAGGGCACAGATACGCAGTATTTT.

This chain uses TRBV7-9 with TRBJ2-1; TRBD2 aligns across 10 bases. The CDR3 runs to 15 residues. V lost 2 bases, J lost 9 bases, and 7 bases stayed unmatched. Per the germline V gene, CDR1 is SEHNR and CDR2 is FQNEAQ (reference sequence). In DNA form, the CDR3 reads TGTGCCAGCAGCTTATCTAGCGGGAGTCGGATTGAGCAGTTCTTC. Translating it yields CASSLSSGSRIEQFF.